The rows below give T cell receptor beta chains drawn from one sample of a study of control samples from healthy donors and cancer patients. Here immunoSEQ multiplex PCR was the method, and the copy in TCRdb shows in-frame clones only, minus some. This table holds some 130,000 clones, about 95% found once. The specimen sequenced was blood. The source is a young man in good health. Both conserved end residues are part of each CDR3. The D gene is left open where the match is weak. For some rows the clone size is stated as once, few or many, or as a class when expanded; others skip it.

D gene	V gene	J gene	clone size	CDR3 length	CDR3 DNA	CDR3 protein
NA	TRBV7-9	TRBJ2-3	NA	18	TGTGCCAGCAGCTTAGCGCTAATTAGAGAAGCTAGCACAGATACGCAGTATTTT	CASSLALIREASTDTQYF
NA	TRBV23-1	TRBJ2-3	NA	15	TGCGCCAGCAGTCAATATCGGACGAGCACAGATACGCAGTATTTT	CASSQYRTSTDTQYF
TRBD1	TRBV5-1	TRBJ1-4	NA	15	TGCGCCAGCAGCTTGTGGCAGGGGGCAGAAGAAAAACTGTTTTTT	CASSLWQGAEEKLFF
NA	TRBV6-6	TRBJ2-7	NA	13	TGTGCCAGCAGTTACCCAGGGGGGGAGGTGCAGTACTTC	CASSYPGGEVQYF
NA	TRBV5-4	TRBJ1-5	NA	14	TGTGCCAGCAGCTTGAAGGGAGCGAATCAGCCCCAGCATTTT	CASSLKGANQPQHF
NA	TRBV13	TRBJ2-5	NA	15	TGTGCCAGCAGCCCCCGGGTGGCGGGTCAAGAGACCCAGTACTTC	CASSPRVAGQETQYF
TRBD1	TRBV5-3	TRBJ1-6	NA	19	TGTGCCAGAAGCTGGACCGGGACAGGGATAGTACCCTATAATTCACCCCTCCACTTT	CARSWTGTGIVPYNSPLHF
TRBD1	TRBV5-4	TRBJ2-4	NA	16	TGTGCCAGCAGCTTCGCAACGGACAGGACCTTTAACATTCAGTACTTC	CASSFATDRTFNIQYF
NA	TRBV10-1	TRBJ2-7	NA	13	TGCGCCAGCAGTGAGTCTGAAACTTACGAGCAGTACTTC	CASSESETYEQYF
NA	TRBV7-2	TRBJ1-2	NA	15	TGTGCCAGCAGCTTAGGCGCAGGGCGGCCGAGTGGCTACACCTTC	CASSLGAGRPSGYTF
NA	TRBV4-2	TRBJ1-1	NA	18	TGTGCCAGCAGCCAATATGCAGGGGTTGGGCCAGGGAACACTGAAGCTTTCTTT	CASSQYAGVGPGNTEAFF
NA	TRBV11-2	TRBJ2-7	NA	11	TGTGCCAGCAGCCAGTGGGGCGAGCAGTACTTC	CASSQWGEQYF
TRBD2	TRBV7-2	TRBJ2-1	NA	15	TGTGCCAGCAGCCCACTAGCGGGGGGCATCAATGAGCAGTTCTTC	CASSPLAGGINEQFF
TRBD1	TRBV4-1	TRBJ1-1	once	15	TGCGCCAGCAGCGGGGGACAGACCATGAACACTGAAGCTTTCTTT	CASSGGQTMNTEAFF
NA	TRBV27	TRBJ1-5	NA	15	TGTGCCAGCAGCCCCGGCGGGGGGAATACTCAGCCCCAGCATTTT	CASSPGGGNTQPQHF
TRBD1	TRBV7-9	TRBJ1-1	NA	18	TGTGCCAGCAGCTTAGGGAGAAGGGACAGGGGACCGAACACTGAAGCTTTCTTT	CASSLGRRDRGPNTEAFF
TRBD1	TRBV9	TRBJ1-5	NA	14	TGTGCCAGCAGCTCCGGGACAGGGAACCAGCCCCAGCATTTT	CASSSGTGNQPQHF
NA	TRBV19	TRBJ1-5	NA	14	TGTGCCAGTAGGGGGACGGATAGCAATCAGCCCCAGCATTTT	CASRGTDSNQPQHF
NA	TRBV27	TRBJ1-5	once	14	TGTGCCAGCAGTCTGGGACGTATGAATCAGCCCCAGCATTTT	CASSLGRMNQPQHF
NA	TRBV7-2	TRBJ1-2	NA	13	TGTGCCAGCAGCTTAGAGGGGGGCGGTGGCTACACCTTC	CASSLEGGGGYTF
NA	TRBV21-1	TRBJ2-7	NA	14	TGTGCCAGCAGCAACACCGGGACAGTCTACGAGCAGTACTTC	CASSNTGTVYEQYF